This TCR beta chain stems from a study of blood T cell repertoires in COVID-19 (dated by TCRdb to about 2020). The study in broad terms: The collaborator samples originated in the United States, Italy and Spain and spanned the acute and convalescent phases of COVID-19. Samples were obtained from the ongoing ImmuneRACE study (first 160 participants) and from over a thousand subjects provided by 6 global collaborators. HLA class I and class II types, where available, came from metadata supplied by the sample provider rather than from assay-based typing. The material from the prospective study consisted of cDNA or gDNA derived from T cells, B-cell-depleted T cells, or PBMCs. Nearly every sample came with metadata listing a de-identified subject ID, COVID-19 status, age in years and sex. The repertoires were made available in a free public database intended to serve as a resource for research on the immune response to SARS-CoV-2. Deeply sampled blood TCRbeta repertoires from subjects exposed to, actively infected with, or recovered from COVID-19 were included in the dataset. Broader findings and caveats from the paper: How much clinical and demographic metadata was included differed by source and by participant, and the metadata was provided uncurated.

The CDR3 runs 15 residues from the cysteine to the phenylalanine. The retained sequence is limited to the CDR3, 45 bases, with the frame set at the first base. From a lookup of the germline V gene, CDR1 and CDR2 are LGHNA and YNFKEQ. The junction shows trimming of 3 bases on V and 7 bases on J, and the gene matches do not reach 11 bases of it. TCRbeta CDR3 regions were amplified from genomic DNA using the immunoSEQ Assay, a bias-controlled multiplex PCR. In the original analysis: Within the assay, amplification of reference gene primers was used to estimate how many nucleated cells each sample contained. Sequence reads were collapsed and filtered to measure the absolute abundance of every unique TCRbeta CDR3 rearrangement. For each sample, productive Simpson clonality was calculated as the square root of Simpson's diversity index over productive rearrangements. This immuneACCESS table, as held by TCRdb, lists in-frame sequences with V and J called but not all clones. Of the missing ones, under half trace to an unresolved V gene in checked studies; the others have no known cause. V and J calls plus clone size are reproduced from that table; the DNA served to infer D and trimming. A total of over 300,000 clones appear in this sample, 90% of them only once. In total, the top ten clones hold 6% to 7.5% of the sample.

Remarks on this clone: Its antigen target is currently unknown. The record has no base qualities; no much larger clone is one base away.

Collaborating institutions collected whole blood in K2EDTA tubes following their own protocols. For TCRbeta analysis, collaborator samples were shipped as frozen whole blood, as isolated PBMCs, or as DNA extracted from either sample type. Here the chain combines TRBV4-2 and TRBJ2-7; 8 middle bases align to TRBD1. This clonotype originated in a man between 18 and 35 years old with active or convalescent COVID-19. Source material: peripheral blood. In nucleotide form, the sequence is TGTGCCAGCAGCCAGGCCGGGACAGGAGCCACGGAGCAGTACTTC. Translated, this is CASSQAGTGATEQYF.